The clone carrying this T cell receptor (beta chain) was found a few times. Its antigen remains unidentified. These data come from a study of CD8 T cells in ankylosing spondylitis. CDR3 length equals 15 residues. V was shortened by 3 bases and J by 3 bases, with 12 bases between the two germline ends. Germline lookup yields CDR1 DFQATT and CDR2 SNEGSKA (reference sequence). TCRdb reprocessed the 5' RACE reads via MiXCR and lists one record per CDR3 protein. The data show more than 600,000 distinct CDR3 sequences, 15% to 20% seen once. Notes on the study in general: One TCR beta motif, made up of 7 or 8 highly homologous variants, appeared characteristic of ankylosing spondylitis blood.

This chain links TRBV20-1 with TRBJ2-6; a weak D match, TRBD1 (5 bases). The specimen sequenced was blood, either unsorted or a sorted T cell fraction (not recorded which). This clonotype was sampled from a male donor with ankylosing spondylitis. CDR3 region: CSASRGRVGANVLTF. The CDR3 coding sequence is TGCAGTGCTAGTAGGGGCAGGGTTGGGGCCAACGTCCTGACTTTC.